Following are 14 T cell receptor beta chains from one sample sequenced in a study of cytomegalovirus exposure and HLA in healthy donors (dated by TCRdb to about 2017). Library preparation employed the immunoSEQ multiplex PCR assay. For the multiplex PCR, a mixture combining 60 forward primers for TCR Vbeta segments and 13 reverse primers for TCR Jbeta segments was used. The source is immuneACCESS, and TCRdb retained only in-frame sequences with V and J called. Part of the clones is not carried over; for the studies checked, unresolved V genes explain less than half of this, and the remainder is unexplained. This sample gives about 140,000 clones in total; 70% to 80% of them show up just once. Under 15% of the sample belongs to the ten largest clones. Sequenced: PBMCs. The receptors here all came from a middle-aged woman in good health and CMV-seronegative.

The chain combines TRBV10-1 with TRBJ2-5; a weak D match, TRBD2 (6 bases). CDR1 is WNHNN and CDR2 is SYGVQD in the germline V gene (reference sequence). V was clipped by 9 bases and J by 1 base, with 15 bases between them. The CDR3 totals 14 residues. CDR3 bases: TGCGCCAGTTCGTTTAGCGGAGCCCAAGAGACCCAGTACTTC. Its protein product is CASSFSGAQETQYF.

As for this clone: One end of the junction is discordant with germline, which a read error may explain. V gene TRBV15 combines with J gene TRBJ2-4; perhaps TRBD1 as D (5 bases). Germline CDR1 and CDR2: LNHNV and YYDKDF (reference sequence). The CDR3 covers 16 residues. DNA of the CDR3: TGTGCCACCAGCGAAGAAAAAACAGGTGCCAAAAACAGTCAGTACTTC. Translating gives CATSEEKTGAKNSQYF.

The chain is built from TRBV28 and TRBJ1-5; possible D gene TRBD1, 5 bases. The CDR3 loop spans 14 amino acids. Trimming pared 6 bases from V and 5 bases from J, leaving 14 bases between. Germline lookup yields CDR1 MDHEN and CDR2 SYDVKM. The CDR3: CASRPYQGYQPQHF. In DNA, the CDR3 is TGTGCCAGCAGGCCTTATCAGGGTTATCAGCCCCAGCATTTT. Variable domain in full (rest from reference TRBV28 and TRBJ1-5): DVKVTQSSRYLVKRTGEKVFLECVQDMDHENMFWYRQDPGLGLRLIYFSYDVKMKEKGDIPEGYSVSREKKERFSLILESASTNQTSMYLCASRPYQGYQPQHFGDGTRLSIL.

The chain has TRBV28 and TRBJ1-3; TRBD1 might be the D (6 bases). The germline CDR1 and CDR2 sequences are MDHEN and SYDVKM. The length of the CDR3 is 14 residues. Between the trimmed V and J ends, which lost 8 bases and 1 base, there was a span of 12 bases. CDR3 sequence: CASSTTGSGNTIYF. The CDR3 nucleotides read TGTGCCAGCTCAACTACAGGGTCTGGAAACACCATATATTTT.

A note on this clone: This specimen includes other DNA sequences encoding the same CDR3. The chain combines TRBV28 with TRBJ1-3; possibly TRBD1 for D (5 bases). The CDR3 spans 14 residues. With 3 bases removed from V and 4 bases from J, the gap between germline ends came to 10 bases. CDR1 and CDR2 (germline): MDHEN, SYDVKM. The CDR3 DNA follows: TGTGCCAGCAGTTTGGGGCAGGGAGGAAACACCATATATTTT. As protein: CASSLGQGGNTIYF. Drawing the rest from reference TRBV28 and TRBJ1-3, the complete variable domain is DVKVTQSSRYLVKRTGEKVFLECVQDMDHENMFWYRQDPGLGLRLIYFSYDVKMKEKGDIPEGYSVSREKKERFSLILESASTNQTSMYLCASSLGQGGNTIYFGEGSWLTVV.

V usage is TRBV7-2 and J usage is TRBJ1-1; TRBD1 might be the D (5 bases). V dropped 6 bases and J dropped 0 bases, with 11 bases sitting between them. The CDR3 is 14 amino acids. Germline-derived CDR1 and CDR2 are SGHTA and FQGNSA. The CDR3: CASRRGQLNTEAFF. The CDR3 DNA reads TGTGCCAGCAGGCGTGGACAACTGAACACTGAAGCTTTCTTT.

The table lists this clone with a few counts. This sequence joins TRBV4-1 and TRBJ1-1; 8 bases fit TRBD1. The ends lost 2 bases at V and 1 base at J; junction bases unmatched: 9. CDR1 and CDR2 (germline): MGHRA, YSYEKL. The CDR3 length is 17 residues. The CDR3 DNA reads as TGCGCCAGCAGCCAACCCGCGAGCGGACAGGGGAACACTGAAGCTTTCTTT. Protein sequence: CASSQPASGQGNTEAFF.

J is TRBJ1-4 and V is TRBV28, with 10 nucleotides matching TRBD1. The V gene end was trimmed by 5 bases and the J gene end by 8 bases; junction bases not matched to a gene: 8. This CDR3 is built from 15 residues. CDR1 is MDHEN and CDR2 is SYDVKM in the germline V gene. For the CDR3, the DNA is TGTGCCAGCAGTACGCGGACAGGGGGGGACGAAAAACTGTTTTTT. Translating it yields CASSTRTGGDEKLFF. Based on the CDR3 plus reference TRBV28 and TRBJ1-4, the full variable domain is DVKVTQSSRYLVKRTGEKVFLECVQDMDHENMFWYRQDPGLGLRLIYFSYDVKMKEKGDIPEGYSVSREKKERFSLILESASTNQTSMYLCASSTRTGGDEKLFFGSGTQLSVL.

The chain employs TRBV7-2 and TRBJ2-1; 13 bases are a match to TRBD2. This CDR3 region has 16 residues. Germline-derived CDR1 and CDR2 are SGHTA and FQGNSA. J was trimmed by 11 bases and V by 5 bases; bases with no gene match: 12. The CDR3 nucleotides read TGTGCCAGCAGCGCAAGAGGACTAGCGGGAGATTTCAAGCAGTTCTTC. It codes for CASSARGLAGDFKQFF.

The chain links TRBV7-9 to TRBJ2-2; D is uncertain. This CDR3 spans 14 amino acids. CDR1 and CDR2 (germline): SEHNR, FQNEAQ (reference sequence). V dropped 8 bases and J dropped 4 bases, with 14 bases sitting between them. CDR3 protein: CASAVRSVTGELFF. The CDR3 DNA follows: TGTGCCAGCGCCGTGAGGTCGGTCACCGGGGAGCTGTTTTTT.

The chain has TRBV9 and TRBJ2-5; 8 nucleotides match TRBD1. CDR1 and CDR2 (germline): SGDLS, YYNGEE. J gave up 0 bases and V 0 bases, and 1 base lay outside the gene matches. This CDR3 region has 15 residues. The CDR3 coding sequence is TGTGCCAGCAGCGTAGACAGGGGGTACCAAGAGACCCAGTACTTC. Translation: CASSVDRGYQETQYF.

This chain connects TRBV11-2 to TRBJ2-2, with 10 bases matching TRBD2. The CDR3 runs to 18 residues. Germline CDR1 reads SGHAT; CDR2 reads FQNNGV. J lost 3 bases, V lost 5 bases, and 12 bases had no gene match. In DNA form, the CDR3 reads TGTGCCAGCAGCAGACGCAGCGGGGGGGGGTTAGACACCGGGGAGCTGTTTTTT. Its protein product is CASSRRSGGGLDTGELFF.

The genes are TRBV21-1 and TRBJ2-7; the listed D gene, TRBD2, was not tested against the DNA. TRBV21-1 is termed a pseudogene. The length of the CDR3 is 22 residues. CDR3 sequence reads: CASSKDLGLISPSGRTTYEQYF. The CDR3 DNA follows: TGTGCCAGCAGCAAAGATTTGGGGCTCATTTCGCCTAGCGGGAGAACCACCTACGAGCAGTACTTC.

This chain connects TRBV2 to TRBJ2-3; D is possibly TRBD2 (6 bases). The germline CDR1 and CDR2 sequences are SNHLY and FYNNEI. CDR3 length equals 14 residues. V lost 1 base to trimming and J lost 6 bases, with 11 bases between them. The chain's CDR3 is CASSEGRAWDTQYF. CDR3 bases: TGTGCCAGCAGTGAAGGGAGGGCCTGGGATACGCAGTATTTT. Together with reference TRBV2 and TRBJ2-3, the CDR3 gives the full variable domain: EPEVTQTPSHQVTQMGQEVILRCVPISNHLYFYWYRQILGQKVEFLVSFYNNEISEKSEIFDDQFSVERPDGSNFTLKIRSTKLEDSAMYFCASSEGRAWDTQYFGPGTRLTVL.